Listed here are 8 T cell receptor beta chains from one sample, sequenced in a study of T cell repertoires in cytomegalovirus infection. The antigens for these receptors are not known. MiXCR, run by TCRdb on the reads, gives a single entry per CDR3 protein. The sample lists roughly 130,000 distinct CDR3 sequences; roughly a quarter were seen once. Sequencing was done on a sample of PBMCs, sequenced either directly or after in vitro stimulation (not recorded which). Receptors were obtained from a human donor in good health (CMV status not recorded). Some clones in this sample may be carry-over from other donors' samples.

The rearrangement uses TRBV18 and TRBJ2-1; 9 bases fit TRBD2. CDR3 length equals 17 residues. V lost 0 bases, J lost 9 bases, and 12 bases stayed unmatched. Germline CDR1 is KGHSH and CDR2 is LQKENI. The CDR3 loop reads CASSPPASGNRPIEQFF. CDR3 in DNA: TGTGCCAGCTCACCACCGGCTAGCGGGAATCGCCCGATTGAGCAGTTCTTC.

The V and J genes are TRBV27 and TRBJ2-5; 7 nucleotides agree with TRBD2. Germline assignment: CDR1 MNHEY and CDR2 SMNVEV (reference sequence). CDR3 length equals 18 residues. J lost 1 base, V lost 2 bases, and 13 bases had no gene match. The DNA for the CDR3 is TGTGCCAGCAGTTTAAATCCCCCTCAGCGGGGCTTCCAAGAGACCCAGTACTTC. Encoded protein: CASSLNPPQRGFQETQYF.

The chain recombines TRBV4-2 with TRBJ2-7, with D possibly matching TRBD1 (6 bases). V gave up 1 base and J gave up 6 bases, with 16 bases separating them. The germline V gene encodes CDR1 LGHNA and CDR2 YNFKEQ. The CDR3 loop spans 15 amino acids. The CDR3 nucleotides are TGTGCCAGCAGCCAAGTTGGGGGCGCTCCGGGCGAGCAGTACTTC. Amino acids: CASSQVGGAPGEQYF.

The chain combines TRBV6-1 with TRBJ2-3, with D perhaps TRBD2 (6 bases). This CDR3 has 16 amino acids. Trimming left V 6 bases short and J 1 base short, with 17 bases between. Germline V gives CDR1 MNHNS, CDR2 SASEGT. In nucleotides, the CDR3 is TGTGCCAGCAGCGCTTTTAGTAGCGGAGGCACAGATACGCAGTATTTT. Protein sequence: CASSAFSSGGTDTQYF.

The rearrangement joins TRBV6-8 to TRBJ1-4; weak D call: TRBD1 (6 bases). The germline gives CDR1 MNHGY, CDR2 SAAAGT. Trimming took 0 bases from V and 0 from J, leaving 11 bases between them. The length of the CDR3 is 17 residues. The CDR3 nucleotides read TGTGCCAGCAGTTACTCTTCAAACAGGGCAACTAATGAAAAACTGTTTTTT. Translated, it gives CASSYSSNRATNEKLFF.

This clonotype showed up many times. The rearrangement joins TRBV7-2 to TRBJ1-5; 7 positions match TRBD1. The CDR3 extends over 14 amino acids. V lost 3 bases to trimming and J lost 7 bases; unmatched junction nucleotides: 6. Germline V gives CDR1 SGHTA, CDR2 FQGNSA. CDR3 residues: CASSFRGGEQPQHF. Written as DNA, the CDR3 is TGTGCCAGCAGCTTCAGAGGGGGCGAACAGCCCCAGCATTTT.

This chain uses TRBV6-5 with TRBJ2-3; 8 bases agree with TRBD1. CDR1 MNHEY and CDR2 SVGAGI come from the germline V gene. The CDR3 runs 16 residues. The J segment lost 2 bases and the V segment lost 0 bases, leaving 4 bases of the junction unmatched. The CDR3 DNA reads as TGTGCCAGCAGTTACTCGATCCAGGGGGCCACAGATACGCAGTATTTT. It is translated as CASSYSIQGATDTQYF.

The chain uses TRBV7-3 and TRBJ2-7, with 10 bases aligning to TRBD1. Germline V CDR1 and CDR2: SGHTA, FQGTGA. CDR3 length: 15 residues. Trimming at V came to 2 bases and at J to 2 bases, leaving 3 bases not matched to a gene. The CDR3 coding sequence is TGTGCCAGCAGCTTATCGGGACAGGGGACCTACGAGCAGTACTTC. It is translated as CASSLSGQGTYEQYF.